Presented here are 21 T cell receptor beta chains from one specimen sequenced in a study of CXCR3-negative and CXCR3-positive naive CD8 T cells. It was by 5' RACE with UMI labels that the TRB cDNA libraries were prepared. Reanalyzing the 5' RACE reads, TCRdb keeps one entry per CDR3 protein, without DNA. This sample's clone table lists some 130,000 distinct CDR3 sequences. Specimen: naive CXCR3- CD8+ T cells from blood. Subset denoted: CD45RO-CCR7+CD27+CD95- naive CD8+ T cells lacking CXCR3 (TNR3-). These receptors were obtained from a human donor in good health. Some clones in this sample may be carry-over from other donors' samples.

The gene calls are TRBV29-1 and TRBJ2-7; without DNA, the TCRdb call of TRBD1 cannot be checked. The CDR3 extends over 15 amino acids. Per the germline V gene, CDR1 is SQVTM and CDR2 is ANQGSEA. CDR3 region: CSVEDLGQGNHEQYF.

The V and J genes are TRBV5-5 and TRBJ1-5. The CDR3 covers 14 residues. Germline assignment: CDR1 SGHKS and CDR2 YYEKEE (reference sequence). The CDR3 sequence: CASSLGSGNQPQHF.

The gene calls are TRBV9 and TRBJ1-1. The CDR3 totals 13 residues. The germline V gene encodes CDR1 SGDLS and CDR2 YYNGEE. CDR3 residues: CASSAGSNTEAFF.

The CDR3 is CASSVGHATNEKLFF. The V and J genes are TRBV9 and TRBJ1-4. This CDR3 spans 15 amino acids. Germline CDR1 is SGDLS and CDR2 is YYNGEE.

CDR3 amino acids: CASSFDRQYEQYF. The chain couples TRBV7-9 to TRBJ2-7; TCRdb calls TRBD1, which cannot be checked without DNA. Germline V gene lookup returns CDR1 SEHNR and CDR2 FQNEAQ (reference sequence). The CDR3 length is 13 residues.

The genes are TRBV28 and TRBJ1-5; absent DNA, TCRdb's TRBD1 call cannot be checked. The germline V gene encodes CDR1 MDHEN and CDR2 SYDVKM. This CDR3 spans 13 amino acids. CDR3 amino acids: CASSDRGRQPQHF.

This rearrangement joins TRBV20-1 to TRBJ2-7; the TCRdb D gene call, TRBD1, has no DNA to confirm it. CDR1 is DFQATT and CDR2 is SNEGSKA in the germline V gene (reference sequence). The CDR3 sequence is 12 residues long. This CDR3 is CSASADNLEQYF.

The chain combines TRBV7-6 with TRBJ2-7; TCRdb designates TRBD1, a call that cannot be tested without DNA. Germline CDR1 is SGHVS and CDR2 is FNYEAQ. CDR3 length: 14 amino acids. CDR3 residues: CASSPRTGNYEQYF.

The V gene is TRBV20-1, the J gene TRBJ2-1; the D call from TCRdb, TRBD1, cannot be confirmed without DNA. This CDR3 spans 13 amino acids. Germline-derived CDR1 and CDR2 are DFQATT and SNEGSKA (reference sequence). The CDR3 loop reads CSAGDGTYNEQFF.

J is TRBJ2-1 and V is TRBV7-7; TCRdb selects TRBD2, and the lack of DNA leaves this call unchecked. Germline assignment: CDR1 SSHAT and CDR2 FNYEAQ (reference sequence). CDR3 length equals 17 residues. The chain's CDR3 is CASSSGLAGTRGNEQFF.

The gene calls are TRBV29-1 and TRBJ1-2; TCRdb names TRBD1, which stays unverified in the absence of DNA. CDR3 length: 13 amino acids. The germline gives CDR1 SQVTM, CDR2 ANQGSEA. The chain's CDR3 is CSVEATGIGGYTF.

The CDR3 region is CSVLPGQINTEAFF. The chain links TRBV29-1 to TRBJ1-1; TCRdb's D gene call, TRBD1, goes unchecked for lack of DNA. This CDR3 spans 14 amino acids. The V gene's germline CDR1 is SQVTM and CDR2 ANQGSEA.

J is TRBJ2-5 and V is TRBV27. The CDR3 has 14 amino acids. From germline, CDR1 is MNHEY and CDR2 SMNVEV (reference sequence). The CDR3 loop is CASRPWTAQETQYF.

This rearrangement joins TRBV15 to TRBJ1-1; TCRdb's D call of TRBD1 is untestable without DNA. CDR1 and CDR2 (germline): LNHNV, YYDKDF (reference sequence). There are 15 residues in the CDR3. CDR3 loop: CATSDEGRGLTEAFF. The full variable domain, rest sourced from reference TRBV15 and TRBJ1-1, is DAMVIQNPRYQVTQFGKPVTLSCSQTLNHNVMYWYQQKSSQAPKLLFHYYDKDFNNEADTPDNFQSRRPNTSFCFLDIRSPGLGDTAMYLCATSDEGRGLTEAFFGQGTRLTVV.

The gene calls are TRBV29-1 and TRBJ2-3. Germline V gene data show CDR1 as SQVTM and CDR2 as ANQGSEA. The CDR3 consists of 16 residues. The CDR3 reads CSVEDFGQVSTDTQYF.

V gene TRBV6-2 or TRBV6-3 combines with J gene TRBJ2-2. The V gene's germline CDR1 is MNHEY and CDR2 SVGEGT. This CDR3 is 12 amino acids long. The CDR3 protein is CASSYQPGELFF.

The chain joins TRBV7-2 to TRBJ2-5; lacking DNA, the TRBD1 call made by TCRdb goes unchecked. The germline V gene encodes CDR1 SGHTA and CDR2 FQGNSA. This CDR3 has 16 residues. The CDR3: CASSKGPQEYQETQYF.

The genes are TRBV29-1 and TRBJ1-2; the TRBD1 assignment by TCRdb is unverifiable without DNA. The CDR3 loop spans 13 amino acids. Germline V gives CDR1 SQVTM, CDR2 ANQGSEA. The CDR3 here is CSVVGGGYYGYTF.

J is TRBJ2-2 and V is TRBV19; TCRdb calls TRBD1, which cannot be checked without DNA. This CDR3 region has 12 residues. Germline-derived CDR1 and CDR2 are LNHDA and SQIVND (reference sequence). The CDR3 sequence is CATTGVTGELFF.

V gene TRBV5-1 combines with J gene TRBJ2-4; the TRBD2 assignment by TCRdb is unverifiable without DNA. The V gene's germline CDR1 is SGHRS and CDR2 YFSETQ. The CDR3 is 16 amino acids. CDR3 region: CASSPTSGLAKNIQYF.

The chain's CDR3 is CSVVRGQWTTDTQYF. The chain couples TRBV29-1 to TRBJ2-3; TCRdb names TRBD1, which stays unverified in the absence of DNA. This CDR3 has 15 residues. CDR1 SQVTM and CDR2 ANQGSEA come from the germline V gene.